The 27 T cell receptor beta chains presented below share a single source sample, sequenced in a study of breast tumors, draining lymph nodes, adjacent tissues. Breast cancer patients provided tissue from their axillary draining lymph nodes. TCRdb re-analysed the multiplex PCR reads in MiXCR, keeping a single row per CDR3 protein. The sample holds fewer than 140,000 distinct CDR3 sequences; 30% are singletons and the top ten take approximately 6%. The sequenced sample consisted of axillary lymph node tissue. These TCRs come from a female donor with breast cancer. Some clones in this sample may be carry-over from other donors' samples.

This clonotype was picked up many times. The chain is built from TRBV20-1 and TRBJ1-4; D possibly corresponds to TRBD1 (5 bases). CDR3 size: 14 residues. The germline CDR1 and CDR2 sequences are DFQATT and SNEGSKA (reference sequence). With 4 bases removed from V and 0 bases from J, the gap between germline ends came to 9 bases. In nucleotides, the CDR3 is TGCAGTGCTACACCCAGGGCAACTAATGAAAAACTGTTTTTT. Protein sequence: CSATPRATNEKLFF.

The chain links TRBV9 to TRBJ1-2; maybe TRBD1 (6 bases). Trimming removed 3 bases from V and 6 bases from J, with 18 bases in between. In germline, CDR1 is SGDLS, CDR2 YYNGEE. There are 15 residues in the CDR3. CDR3 region: CASSAPGGGEDGYTF. In DNA form, the CDR3 reads TGTGCCAGCAGCGCCCCGGGCGGGGGCGAGGATGGCTACACCTTC. The variable domain in full, completed from reference TRBV9 and TRBJ1-2, reads DSGVTQTPKHLITATGQRVTLRCSPRSGDLSVYWYQQSLDQGLQFLIQYYNGEERAKGNILERFSAQQFPDLHSELNLSSLELGDSALYFCASSAPGGGEDGYTFGSGTRLTVV.

This clonotype was picked up many times. The gene calls are TRBV4-2 and TRBJ2-1; D may be TRBD2 (5 bases). Trimming pared 6 bases from V and 8 bases from J, leaving 20 bases between. This CDR3 has 15 amino acids. The germline V gene encodes CDR1 LGHNA and CDR2 YNFKEQ. The CDR3 loop reads CASSLAGAPGDEQFF. DNA for the CDR3: TGTGCCAGCAGTCTCGCGGGTGCCCCCGGGGATGAGCAGTTCTTC.

The chain uses TRBV5-4 and TRBJ1-2, with D tentatively TRBD1 (5 bases). V was trimmed by 0 bases and J by 3 bases, leaving 9 bases between them. Germline V lookup: CDR1 SGHNT, CDR2 YYREEE (reference sequence). This CDR3 has 14 amino acids. The CDR3 sequence: CASSLEQAHYGYTF. The CDR3 bases are TGTGCCAGCAGCTTGGAACAGGCGCACTATGGCTACACCTTC.

This clonotype was seen ten or more times. This rearrangement joins TRBV12-3 or TRBV12-4 to TRBJ2-1; D is unclear. V was trimmed by 8 bases and J by 2 bases, leaving 28 bases between them. This CDR3 is built from 19 residues. CDR3 DNA sequence: TGTGCCAGCCTCCTTGGCACCGCCCTCCAAAAGCCAACCTACAATGAGCAGTTCTTC. Its translation is CASLLGTALQKPTYNEQFF.

This clonotype was seen at least ten times. This rearrangement joins TRBV30 to TRBJ1-2; TRBD1 is a possible D gene (6 bases). Germline V CDR1 and CDR2: GTSNPN, SVGIG (reference sequence). The V gene lost 3 bases and the J gene lost 2 bases, with 10 bases spanning the gap. The CDR3 loop spans 13 amino acids. The CDR3 region is CAWSAGHNYGYTF. CDR3 bases: TGTGCCTGGAGCGCGGGACACAACTATGGCTACACCTTC.

This clonotype was recorded many times. The chain couples TRBV14 to TRBJ1-2; D is undetermined. Germline assignment: CDR1 SGHDN and CDR2 FVKESK. The V gene lost 4 bases and the J gene lost 1 base, with 7 bases spanning the gap. CDR3 length: 13 amino acids. The CDR3 loop is CASSLSFNYGYTF. CDR3 DNA: TGTGCCAGCAGCCTAAGCTTTAACTATGGCTACACCTTC.

Only a few counts were recorded for this clonotype. A read error may be the cause here, since a much bigger clone is one base away. CDR3 in amino acids: CSATTSFDQAAQYF. In nucleotides, the CDR3 is TGCAGTGCTACGACTAGCTTCGACCAAGCGGCCCAGTACTTC. V gene TRBV20-1 combines with J gene TRBJ2-5; 7 nucleotides agree with TRBD2. From germline, CDR1 is DFQATT and CDR2 SNEGSKA (reference sequence). This CDR3 contains 14 residues. Losses at the gene ends were 4 bases for V and 9 bases for J; bases not matched to a gene: 14.

This rearrangement joins TRBV6-2 or TRBV6-3 to TRBJ2-1; D is undetermined. Germline V gives CDR1 MNHEY, CDR2 SVGEGT. The ends were cut back, 5 bases at V and 10 bases at J, with 12 bases in the middle. The CDR3 length is 12 residues. The CDR3 DNA reads TGTGCCAGCAGTCACATGGGGTCCGAGCAGTTCTTC. Amino acid sequence: CASSHMGSEQFF.

This clonotype showed up just a few times. A read error is possible here, since a much larger clone lies one base away. The chain employs TRBV20-1 and TRBJ2-1; D is unresolved. The CDR3 sequence is 12 residues long. The germline V gene has CDR1 DFQATT and CDR2 SNEGSKA (reference sequence). In DNA form, the CDR3 reads TGCAGTGCTAGAGACCCTGCGCATGAGCCGTTCTTC. Protein sequence: CSARDPAHEPFF.

This clonotype was seen many times. This chain uses TRBV6-5 with TRBJ1-2, with D unresolved. The germline V and J ends were trimmed by 4 bases and 3 bases, with 6 bases remaining between them. The CDR3 loop spans 12 amino acids. Germline V gene lookup returns CDR1 MNHEY and CDR2 SVGAGI. The CDR3 sequence: CASSSDDYGYTF. Here the CDR3 DNA reads TGTGCCAGCAGTTCTGACGACTATGGCTACACCTTC.

This clonotype was detected only a few times. The J gene is TRBJ1-1, the V gene TRBV18; D is unresolved. Deletions cut 2 bases from V and 1 base from J, with 11 bases between. Germline V lookup: CDR1 KGHSH, CDR2 LQKENI. The CDR3 totals 15 residues. CDR3 DNA sequence: TGTGCCAGCTCACCATACTCGTGGAAGAACACTGAAGCTTTCTTT. Amino acids: CASSPYSWKNTEAFF. The entire variable domain, with the rest obtained from reference TRBV18 and TRBJ1-1, is as follows: NAGVMQNPRHLVRRRGQEARLRCSPMKGHSHVYWYRQLPEEGLKFMVYLQKENIIDESGMPKERFSAEFPKEGPSILRIQQVVRGDSAAYFCASSPYSWKNTEAFFGQGTRLTVV.

Remarks on this clonotype: No conserved phenylalanine or tryptophan ends this CDR3, so it is likely a read error. The chain's CDR3 is CASSQDRWTGGMNTEAFC. CDR3 coding DNA: TGTGCCAGCAGCCAAGATCGGTGGACAGGGGGCATGAACACTGAAGCTTTCTGT. The chain links TRBV3-1 to TRBJ1-1, with 11 bases lining up with TRBD1. With 0 bases clipped from V and 0 bases from J, the junction kept 6 bases outside the gene matches. Germline CDR1 and CDR2: LGHDT and YNNKEL (reference sequence). The CDR3 length is 18 residues.

This clonotype was seen repeatedly, ten times or more. A much larger clonotype is one base distant, so this may be a read error. The chain is built from TRBV7-8 and TRBJ2-5; possibly TRBD2 for D (5 bases). The CDR3 contains 15 residues. CDR1 and CDR2 from the germline V gene are SGHVS and FQNEAQ. CDR3 residues: CASSFNTAEQETQHF. The CDR3 bases are TGTGCCAGCAGCTTTAATACAGCGGAGCAAGAGACCCAGCACTTC.

J is TRBJ2-7 and V is TRBV15; 12 bases are a match to TRBD2. This CDR3 spans 15 amino acids. V lost 3 bases and J lost 3; bases outside the gene matches: 3. Germline assignment: CDR1 LNHNV and CDR2 YYDKDF (reference sequence). The CDR3 loop reads CATSSEGLAGYEQYF. The CDR3 DNA follows: TGTGCCACCAGCAGCGAGGGACTAGCGGGCTACGAGCAGTACTTC.

Of note for this clonotype: Compared with germline, one end of the junction differs, possibly owing to a read error. The DNA of the CDR3 is TGCGCCGGCAGCTTAGCAGCGGGCCTAAACGAGCAGTTCTTC. It yields the protein CAGSLAAGLNEQFF. The rearrangement links TRBV5-1 to TRBJ2-1; D is perhaps TRBD2 (6 bases). This CDR3 contains 14 residues. Germline-derived CDR1 and CDR2 are SGHRS and YFSETQ.

The sample holds many counts of this clonotype. The rearrangement uses TRBV29-1 and TRBJ1-2; 7 bases agree with TRBD1. Germline trimming cut 5 bases from V and 4 bases from J; bases unmatched to any gene: 4. Germline assignment: CDR1 SQVTM and CDR2 ANQGSEA. This CDR3 region has 12 residues. As DNA, the CDR3 is TGCAGCGTTCGGACAGGCGGCTATGGCTACACCTTC. The encoded protein is CSVRTGGYGYTF.

This clonotype has a handful of counts. The rearrangement uses TRBV3-1 and TRBJ2-1; TRBD2 agrees at 10 bases. This CDR3 region has 17 residues. The J segment lost 2 bases and the V segment lost 4 bases, leaving 8 bases of the junction unmatched. Germline CDR1 reads LGHDT; CDR2 reads YNNKEL (reference sequence). DNA of the CDR3: TGTGCCAGCAGCCCTTTAGCGGGAGGACTTACCTACAATGAGCAGTTCTTC. Translation: CASSPLAGGLTYNEQFF.

This clonotype was detected ten times or more. The V call is TRBV6-2 or TRBV6-3, the J call TRBJ2-2; D gene uncertain. There are 14 residues in the CDR3. Trimming stripped 2 bases from V and 3 bases from J, with 7 bases between. Germline assignment: CDR1 MNHEY and CDR2 SVGEGT. As DNA, the CDR3 is TGTGCCAGCAGTTACGTGGCGGACACCGGGGAGCTGTTTTTT. Translating gives CASSYVADTGELFF.

This clonotype was seen at least ten times. J is TRBJ2-7 and V is TRBV11-2; 16 bases map to TRBD2. J gave up 6 bases and V 1 base, and 9 bases lay outside the gene matches. CDR3 length: 18 amino acids. From germline, CDR1 is SGHAT and CDR2 FQNNGV. The CDR3 sequence: CASSLAGTSGRARGEQYF. The CDR3 DNA reads as TGTGCCAGCAGCTTAGCTGGGACTAGCGGGAGGGCCCGAGGCGAGCAGTACTTC.

This clonotype was counted a few times. This rearrangement joins TRBV12-3 or TRBV12-4 to TRBJ1-1; D is undetermined. The CDR3 loop spans 13 amino acids. Trimming stripped 1 base from V and 1 base from J, with 4 bases between. The CDR3 DNA is TGTGCCAGCAGTTTAGTAGAGAACACTGAAGCTTTCTTT. Translated, it gives CASSLVENTEAFF.

V and J are TRBV7-2 and TRBJ2-2; D may be TRBD2 (6 bases). V shed 6 bases and J shed 7 bases, with 12 bases lying between them. The CDR3 runs 13 residues. Looked up from germline, CDR1 is SGHTA and CDR2 is FQGNSA. CDR3 residues: CASRRGSSGELFF. The CDR3 nucleotides read TGTGCCAGCAGACGGGGGTCTAGCGGGGAGCTGTTTTTT. Full variable domain (remainder filled in from reference TRBV7-2 and TRBJ2-2): GAGVSQSPSNKVTEKGKDVELRCDPISGHTALYWYRQSLGQGLEFLIYFQGNSAPDKSGLPSDRFSAERTGGSVSTLTIQRTQQEDSAVYLCASRRGSSGELFFGEGSRLTVL.

This clonotype came up many times. This sequence joins TRBV11-1 and TRBJ2-1; D unresolved. This CDR3 region has 13 residues. The germline V gene has CDR1 SGHAT and CDR2 FQDESV (reference sequence). Trimming removed 5 bases from V and 4 bases from J, with 9 bases in between. CDR3: CASSRTEYNEQFF. For the CDR3, the DNA is TGTGCCAGCAGCCGGACGGAGTACAATGAGCAGTTCTTC.

This clonotype was detected many times. The rearrangement links TRBV19 to TRBJ2-1, with unresolved D. With 5 bases removed from V and 3 bases from J, the gap between germline ends came to 5 bases. The CDR3 runs 12 residues. CDR1 and CDR2 (germline): LNHDA, SQIVND (reference sequence). The CDR3 coding sequence is TGTGCCAGTAGTGACCGCTACAATGAGCAGTTCTTC. It encodes CASSDRYNEQFF.

This clonotype occurred many times. The chain is built from TRBV6-2 or TRBV6-3 and TRBJ1-6; 8 nucleotides line up with TRBD1. Germline CDR1 MNHEY, CDR2 SVGEGT. V dropped 6 bases and J dropped 2; count of bases not matched to a gene: 6. This CDR3 is 16 amino acids long. The CDR3 DNA is TGTGCCAGCAGAAAACAGGGGGTAACCTATAATTCACCCCTCCACTTT. It encodes CASRKQGVTYNSPLHF.

About this clonotype itself: Since a much larger clone is just one base distant, this may be a read error. V usage is TRBV3-1 and J usage is TRBJ2-2; no clear D. The germline V gene has CDR1 LGHDT and CDR2 YNNKEL (reference sequence). This CDR3 is built from 13 residues. CDR3 bases: TGTGCCAGCGGCCAAGTAGGAACCGGGGAGCTGTTTTTT. The encoded protein is CASGQVGTGELFF. The entire variable domain, with the rest obtained from reference TRBV3-1 and TRBJ2-2, is as follows: DTAVSQTPKYLVTQMGNDKSIKCEQNLGHDTMYWYKQDSKKFLKIMFSYNNKELIINETVPNRFSPKSPDKAHLNLHINSLELGDSAVYFCASGQVGTGELFFGEGSRLTVL.

Notes on this clonotype: A much larger clone lies a single base off, so this may be a read error. V is TRBV6-6 and J is TRBJ1-2; D not resolved. The CDR3 length is 15 residues. Germline assignment: CDR1 MNHNY and CDR2 SVGAGI (reference sequence). CDR3: CASSHPKAGLYGYAF. As DNA, the CDR3 is TGTGCCAGCAGTCACCCGAAGGCTGGTCTCTATGGCTACGCCTTC.